The 29 T cell receptor beta chains in this list originate from one sample, sequenced in a study of persistence of HIV-infected CD4 T cells. Sequencing used immunoSEQ version 4 in survey mode. Only in-frame clones appear in the TCRdb table, and some are missing; sequencing was by immunoSEQ multiplex PCR. The sample carries just under 65,000 clones, about 77% recorded once. Their antigens remain unidentified. Cells were stimulated with overlapping HIV-1 Gag 15-mer peptides. Memory cells lacking CD40L and CD69 with high CD45RO were sorted. Material: CD4+ T cells sorted from PBMCs after roughly 18-hour stimulation, obtained from a patient who received antiretroviral therapy. Source of these receptors: an adult man with HIV who was CMV-seropositive.

The CDR3 nucleotides are TGCGCCAGCAGCCAATCTCTAGGGGGTCTTAATGAAAAACTGTTTTTT. Translated: CASSQSLGGLNEKLFF. The J gene is TRBJ1-4, the V gene TRBV4-1; tentative D call: TRBD1 (6 bases). Germline CDR1 is MGHRA and CDR2 is YSYEKL. V dropped 2 bases and J dropped 4 bases, with 14 bases sitting between them. CDR3 size: 16 residues.

V gene TRBV29-1 combines with J gene TRBJ2-4; D might be TRBD2 (6 bases). Germline V gene sequence: CDR1 SQVTM, CDR2 ANQGSEA. V was clipped by 7 bases and J by 7 bases, with 14 bases between them. The CDR3 runs 12 residues. DNA for the CDR3: TGCAGCGCCACGGGGGTCGGGAACATTCAGTACTTC. This sequence encodes CSATGVGNIQYF. Full variable domain (remainder filled in from reference TRBV29-1 and TRBJ2-4): SAVISQKPSRDICQRGTSLTIQCQVDSQVTMMFWYRQQPGQSLTLIATANQGSEATYESGFVIDKFPISRPNLTFSTLTVSNMSPEDSSIYLCSATGVGNIQYFGAGTRLSVL.

The table lists this clone with a few counts. V gene TRBV18 combines with J gene TRBJ1-1; D unclear. Trimming left V 2 bases short and J 4 bases short, with 5 bases between. Germline V lookup: CDR1 KGHSH, CDR2 LQKENI. CDR3 length equals 12 residues. CDR3 in DNA: TGTGCCAGCTCACCAAAGGGCACTGAAGCTTTCTTT. Translating gives CASSPKGTEAFF.

J is TRBJ1-2 and V is TRBV5-4; no definite D call. The CDR3 totals 14 residues. V dropped 0 bases and J dropped 2 bases, with 8 bases sitting between them. Germline CDR1 SGHNT, CDR2 YYREEE (reference sequence). DNA of the CDR3: TGTGCCAGCAGCTTGGTGACATCCAACTATGGCTACACCTTC. It encodes CASSLVTSNYGYTF.

DNA for the CDR3: TGTGCCAGCAGCCAGCAGGGGCATGGTACAGATACGCAGTATTTT. Amino acid sequence: CASSQQGHGTDTQYF. J is TRBJ2-3 and V is TRBV3-1 (or the pseudogene TRBV3-2), with a weak D call TRBD1 (6 bases). Trimming stripped 3 bases from V and 3 bases from J, with 13 bases between. The CDR3 is 15 residues long. Per germline, CDR1 LGHDT and CDR2 YNNKEL (reference sequence).

This clone has only a few counts. V gene TRBV7-8 combines with J gene TRBJ1-1; D is unclear. V was clipped by 2 bases and J by 1 base, with 8 bases between them. Germline lookup yields CDR1 SGHVS and CDR2 FQNEAQ. CDR3 size: 14 residues. The CDR3 bases are TGTGCCAGCAGCTTACTGGGCCAGAACACTGAAGCTTTCTTT. It encodes CASSLLGQNTEAFF.

This chain joins TRBV2 and TRBJ1-5; 7 nucleotides align to TRBD1. With V trimmed by 7 bases and J by 5 bases, 11 bases remained unmatched. CDR1 and CDR2 (germline): SNHLY, FYNNEI. The CDR3 totals 15 residues. CDR3 DNA: TGTGCCAGCACGACACAGGGGAGGCCGGATCAGCCCCAGCATTTT. Translated: CASTTQGRPDQPQHF.

The chain combines TRBV7-8 with TRBJ1-2; 7 bases line up with TRBD1. The junction had 10 bases not matched to a gene; V was cut back by 3 bases and J by 6 bases. Germline lookup yields CDR1 SGHVS and CDR2 FQNEAQ. This CDR3 is built from 15 residues. For the CDR3, the DNA is TGTGCCAGCAGCTTGGGGCTAGAGACAGGGCATGGCTACACCTTC. Its translation: CASSLGLETGHGYTF. The full variable domain, in which reference TRBV7-8 and TRBJ1-2 provide the parts outside the CDR3, is GAGVSQSPRYKVAKRGQDVALRCDPISGHVSLFWYQQALGQGPEFLTYFQNEAQLDKSGLPSDRFFAERPEGSVSTLKIQRTQQEDSAVYLCASSLGLETGHGYTFGSGTRLTVV.

This chain joins TRBV27 and TRBJ1-5; D is possibly TRBD1 (6 bases). CDR1 is MNHEY and CDR2 is SMNVEV in the germline V gene (reference sequence). The CDR3 length is 13 residues. The V end lost 3 bases, the J end lost 5 bases, and 8 bases lay between the germline ends. CDR3 DNA sequence: TGTGCCAGCAGTTTCAAGGGGGATCAGCCCCAGCATTTT. It specifies CASSFKGDQPQHF.

The J gene is TRBJ2-7, the V gene TRBV5-8; 8 positions match TRBD2. The CDR3 runs to 15 residues. V lost 4 bases and J lost 6; bases outside the gene matches: 12. Per germline, CDR1 SGHTS and CDR2 YDEGEE. The CDR3 reads CASSTPGGAKGEQYF. CDR3 bases: TGTGCCAGCAGCACCCCCGGGGGGGCAAAGGGCGAGCAGTACTTC.

To note about this clone: A much larger clone is a single base away; this may be a read error. This chain joins TRBV28 and TRBJ1-4, with a tentative D call TRBD1 (6 bases). Germline V gene sequence: CDR1 MDHEN, CDR2 SYDVKM. The CDR3 spans 15 residues. The CDR3 region has the DNA TGTGCCCGCAGTTTCCCGGGGGGCGGGGGTGAAAAACTGTTTTTT. Its translation is CARSFPGGGGEKLFF.

V gene TRBV5-1 combines with J gene TRBJ1-4, with D maybe TRBD1 (5 bases). CDR3 length: 14 residues. Trimming pared 1 base from V and 3 bases from J, leaving 7 bases between. Germline V gene data show CDR1 as SGHRS and CDR2 as YFSETQ. CDR3 region: CASSLRGPNEKLFF. The CDR3, as DNA: TGCGCCAGCAGCTTGAGGGGCCCTAATGAAAAACTGTTTTTT.

The genes are TRBV5-1 and TRBJ2-5, with D tentatively TRBD2 (5 bases). The CDR3 has 11 residues. Per the germline V gene, CDR1 is SGHRS and CDR2 is YFSETQ. V gave up 4 bases and J gave up 5 bases, with 6 bases separating them. The CDR3 sequence is CASSRDETQYF. Written as DNA, the CDR3 is TGCGCCAGCAGCCGGGATGAGACCCAGTACTTC. Full variable domain (rest looked up from reference TRBV5-1 and TRBJ2-5): KAGVTQTPRYLIKTRGQQVTLSCSPISGHRSVSWYQQTPGQGLQFLFEYFSETQRNKGNFPGRFSGRQFSNSRSEMNVSTLELGDSALYLCASSRDETQYFGPGTRLLVL.

The chain is built from TRBV10-3 and TRBJ1-5; 7 bases fit TRBD1. V lost 4 bases, J lost 2 bases, and 2 bases stayed unmatched. This CDR3 has 14 amino acids. The germline gives CDR1 ENHRY, CDR2 SYGVKD. This chain's CDR3 is CAISATGGNQPQHF. CDR3 DNA: TGTGCCATCAGTGCTACAGGGGGCAATCAGCCCCAGCATTTT.

The chain employs TRBV24-1 and TRBJ2-1, with D possibly being TRBD1 or TRBD2 (6 bases each). Trimming took off 1 base at V and 7 bases at J, with 13 bases between the two ends. Germline V lookup: CDR1 KGHDR, CDR2 SFDVKD. The CDR3 has 15 amino acids. This CDR3 is CATSDFATGRNEQFF. CDR3 sequence (DNA): TGTGCCACCAGTGATTTCGCTACAGGGAGGAATGAGCAGTTCTTC.

The chain links TRBV7-3 to TRBJ2-1, with TRBD2 identical over 13 bases. Germline V gene lookup returns CDR1 SGHTA and CDR2 FQGTGA. With 5 bases clipped from V and 8 bases from J, the junction kept 6 bases outside the gene matches. The CDR3 contains 15 residues. CDR3 DNA: TGTGCCAGCAGCCGGGGGACTAGCGGGGTATATGAGCAGTTCTTC. This codes for CASSRGTSGVYEQFF.

DNA for the CDR3: TGTGCCAGCAGCTCACAGGCGACGCTGAGGTATTTT. Translating it yields CASSSQATLRYF. The V gene is TRBV28, the J gene TRBJ2-3; possible D gene TRBD1, 5 bases. The CDR3 has 12 amino acids. Trimming stripped 6 bases from V and 14 bases from J, with 18 bases between. Germline CDR1 and CDR2: MDHEN and SYDVKM.

The chain joins TRBV5-4 to TRBJ1-4, with 7 bases fitting TRBD1. The junction had 4 bases not matched to a gene; V was cut back by 0 bases and J by 8 bases. The CDR3 is made up of 14 amino acids. In germline, CDR1 is SGHNT, CDR2 YYREEE (reference sequence). This CDR3 reads CASSLGQGEEKLFF. The CDR3, as DNA: TGTGCCAGCAGCTTGGGTCAGGGGGAGGAAAAACTGTTTTTT.

CDR3: CASSPGRNSPLHF. The CDR3 DNA follows: TGTGCCAGTAGTCCCGGCCGGAATTCACCCCTCCACTTT. V usage is TRBV19 and J usage is TRBJ1-6, with no clear D. The length of the CDR3 is 13 residues. Germline CDR1 reads LNHDA; CDR2 reads SQIVND (reference sequence). V dropped 5 bases and J dropped 7 bases, with 9 bases sitting between them.

This chain links TRBV5-4 with TRBJ2-2; D ambiguous. Germline values: CDR1 SGHNT, CDR2 YYREEE (reference sequence). Trimming removed 0 bases at V and 6 bases at J, with 9 bases between. This CDR3 comprises 14 residues. The CDR3 loop is CASSLVQDPGELFF. The CDR3 nucleotides are TGTGCCAGCAGCTTGGTTCAGGACCCCGGGGAGCTGTTTTTT.

The chain employs TRBV9 and TRBJ2-7; D ambiguous. The CDR3 contains 15 residues. Germline CDR1 is SGDLS and CDR2 is YYNGEE. Trimming took 4 bases from V and 7 from J, leaving 21 bases between them. The CDR3 sequence: CASSPTELTLTEQYF. CDR3 DNA: TGTGCCAGCAGCCCTACAGAATTGACCCTTACGGAGCAGTACTTC.

The V and J genes are TRBV7-2 and TRBJ2-2, with 7 bases aligning to TRBD2. V gave up 5 bases and J gave up 4 bases; unmatched junction bases: 7. Germline CDR1 and CDR2: SGHTA and FQGNSA. The length of the CDR3 is 15 residues. The CDR3 DNA reads TGTGCCAGCAGCCGGAGCGGGGTTGTCACCGGGGAGCTGTTTTTT. Translation gives CASSRSGVVTGELFF.

The chain is built from TRBV28 and TRBJ1-4; D perhaps matches TRBD1 (5 bases). Trimming left V 5 bases short and J 3 bases short, with 13 bases between. CDR3 length: 15 residues. Germline V gene data show CDR1 as MDHEN and CDR2 as SYDVKM. CDR3 amino acids: CASSGGEGANEKLFF. The CDR3 coding sequence is TGTGCCAGCAGTGGGGGGGAGGGAGCTAATGAAAAACTGTTTTTT.

The rearrangement joins TRBV15 to TRBJ1-4, with 7 bases identical to TRBD1. CDR1 is LNHNV, CDR2 YYDKDF, per germline (reference sequence). This CDR3 is built from 18 residues. V shed 3 bases and J 8 bases; nucleotides not matched to a gene: 18. In nucleotides, the CDR3 is TGTGCCACCAGCAGTTCGACACGTCAGACAGGGCCAGAAGAAAAACTGTTTTTT. Amino acids: CATSSSTRQTGPEEKLFF.

The chain recombines TRBV7-2 with TRBJ2-2, with a weak D call TRBD2 (5 bases). Per the germline V gene, CDR1 is SGHTA and CDR2 is FQGNSA. The length of the CDR3 is 16 residues. Trimming removed 5 bases at V and 5 bases at J, with 18 bases between. This CDR3 is CASSPPGYGETGELFF. CDR3 coding DNA: TGTGCCAGCAGCCCGCCCGGGTACGGGGAGACCGGGGAGCTGTTTTTT.

The chain carries TRBV19 and TRBJ1-6, with 9 positions matching TRBD1. The CDR3 length is 16 residues. J lost 10 bases, V lost 1 base, and 8 bases had no gene match. The V gene's germline CDR1 is LNHDA and CDR2 SQIVND (reference sequence). The CDR3 sequence is CASSIVKDRGRSPLHF. Written as DNA, the CDR3 is TGTGCCAGTAGTATAGTAAAGGACAGGGGTAGGTCACCCCTCCACTTT. The complete variable domain, with remaining parts taken from reference TRBV19 and TRBJ1-6, reads DGGITQSPKYLFRKEGQNVTLSCEQNLNHDAMYWYRQDPGQGLRLIYYSQIVNDFQKGDIAEGYSVSREKKESFPLTVTSAQKNPTAFYLCASSIVKDRGRSPLHFGNGTRLTVT.

This clone showed up just once. The V and J genes are TRBV6-5 and TRBJ2-2, with D perhaps being TRBD1 or TRBD2 (6 bases each). This CDR3 is 15 amino acids long. Germline V gene data show CDR1 as MNHEY and CDR2 as SVGAGI. The V and J ends lost 8 bases and 0 bases respectively, with 13 bases between them. This CDR3 reads CASAAEGANTGELFF. In nucleotides, the CDR3 is TGTGCCAGCGCTGCGGAGGGGGCGAACACCGGGGAGCTGTTTTTT.

J is TRBJ1-2 and V is TRBV10-3, with 9 bases lining up with TRBD1. Germline assignment: CDR1 ENHRY and CDR2 SYGVKD. This CDR3 has 13 residues. After removal of 3 bases from V and 6 bases from J, the junction contained 2 bases not matched to a gene. The CDR3 here is CAISEQGADGYTF. The CDR3 bases are TGTGCCATCAGTGAACAGGGGGCAGATGGCTACACCTTC.

The sample holds a few counts of this clone. Other nucleotide sequences in the sample specify the same CDR3. The V gene is TRBV28, the J gene TRBJ1-1; tentative D call: TRBD1 (6 bases). CDR3 size: 14 residues. Germline V gene data show CDR1 as MDHEN and CDR2 as SYDVKM. V was shortened by 4 bases and J by 0 bases, with 9 bases between the two germline ends. CDR3 bases: TGTGCCAGCAGTTCTGGGACACTGAACACTGAAGCTTTCTTT. Its protein is CASSSGTLNTEAFF.